Below are 24 T cell receptor beta chains sequenced from a single sample in a study of CD8+ T cells in alopecia areata. Extracted from the samples, RNA was reverse transcribed into cDNA to serve as the sequencing template. The assay was immunoSEQ multiplex PCR, and TCRdb's table has in-frame clones only and misses some. The sample shows approximately 43,000 clones, roughly two thirds of them seen only once. Treatment noted: oral pan-JAK inhibitor, 5-10 mg twice daily. Sequenced here: CD8+ T cells sorted from blood, sampled at week 4, from a patient treated with tofacitinib. All receptors come from a human donor with alopecia areata.

The chain joins TRBV29-1 to TRBJ2-7; 7 bases are shared with TRBD2. This CDR3 spans 12 amino acids. In germline, CDR1 is SQVTM, CDR2 ANQGSEA. The trim removed 6 bases at V and 6 bases at J, leaving 8 bases unmatched. The CDR3 bases are TGCAGCGTCCAACCGTCGGGGGGCGAGCAGTACTTC. Amino acids: CSVQPSGGEQYF.

This chain joins TRBV29-1 and TRBJ2-1, with D perhaps matching TRBD1 (6 bases). V shed 0 bases and J shed 7 bases, with 10 bases lying between them. The CDR3 spans 13 residues. Germline V gene data show CDR1 as SQVTM and CDR2 as ANQGSEA. CDR3 bases: TGCAGCGTTGAAGACCTAGGGGGAAATGAGCAGTTCTTC. Its protein product is CSVEDLGGNEQFF.

The chain uses TRBV7-2 and TRBJ2-7; 11 bases are shared with TRBD2. V lost 0 bases to trimming and J lost 1 base; unmatched junction nucleotides: 2. The CDR3 is 16 amino acids. Germline assignment: CDR1 SGHTA and CDR2 FQGNSA. The CDR3 is CASSLALAGGSYEQYF. The CDR3 DNA sequence: TGTGCCAGCAGCTTAGCGCTAGCGGGGGGTTCCTACGAGCAGTACTTC. The variable domain in full, with the rest retrieved from reference TRBV7-2 and TRBJ2-7, is GAGVSQSPSNKVTEKGKDVELRCDPISGHTALYWYRQSLGQGLEFLIYFQGNSAPDKSGLPSDRFSAERTGGSVSTLTIQRTQQEDSAVYLCASSLALAGGSYEQYFGPGTRLTVT.

The chain joins TRBV25-1 to TRBJ2-3; D call uncertain. CDR3 length: 11 residues. Deletions cut 4 bases from V and 5 bases from J, with 4 bases between. Germline V gives CDR1 MGHDK, CDR2 SYGVNS. The CDR3 loop is CASSARDTQYF. For the CDR3, the DNA is TGTGCCAGCAGTGCGCGAGATACGCAGTATTTT.

The chain links TRBV27 to TRBJ1-5, with D unresolved. The V gene lost 6 bases and the J gene lost 0 bases, with 9 bases spanning the gap. Germline CDR1 and CDR2: MNHEY and SMNVEV (reference sequence). This CDR3 is built from 14 residues. CDR3 DNA: TGTGCCAGCAGGAGTCGTGGTAGCAATCAGCCCCAGCATTTT. This encodes CASRSRGSNQPQHF.

This clone was seen only a few times. The chain combines TRBV30 with TRBJ2-2; the D is unclear. The germline V gene encodes CDR1 GTSNPN and CDR2 SVGIG (reference sequence). Trimming took off 3 bases at V and 1 base at J, with 9 bases between the two ends. This CDR3 has 14 residues. CDR3 nucleotide sequence: TGTGCCTGGAGCGCGTACCTGAACACCGGGGAGCTGTTTTTT. Its protein product is CAWSAYLNTGELFF.

The chain has TRBV7-6 and TRBJ2-7; 10 nucleotides match TRBD1. This CDR3 region has 16 residues. V trimming: 1 base; J trimming: 3 bases; junction bases outside the gene matches: 6. Looked up from germline, CDR1 is SGHVS and CDR2 is FNYEAQ. The DNA of the CDR3 is TGTGCCAGCAGCTTAGAGATGGGACAGGGGTACTACGAGCAGTACTTC. Residues: CASSLEMGQGYYEQYF.

Only one count was recorded for this clone. This sequence joins TRBV2 and TRBJ1-5, with TRBD1 as a possible D gene (6 bases). V shed 6 bases and J shed 3 bases, with 12 bases lying between them. CDR1 is SNHLY, CDR2 FYNNEI, per germline. This CDR3 has 14 residues. In nucleotides, the CDR3 is TGTGCCAGCAGACCAGGGGCGATCAATCAGCCCCAGCATTTT. Translation: CASRPGAINQPQHF.

This chain joins TRBV27 and TRBJ1-1, with D maybe TRBD1 (5 bases). This CDR3 has 16 residues. Trimming took 4 bases from V and 0 from J, leaving 15 bases between them. The V gene's germline CDR1 is MNHEY and CDR2 SMNVEV (reference sequence). The CDR3 region is CASSSGQPEMNTEAFF. The CDR3 DNA reads TGTGCCAGCAGTTCGGGGCAGCCAGAAATGAACACTGAAGCTTTCTTT.

The chain joins TRBV23-1 to TRBJ2-1, with 7 bases lining up with TRBD1. TRBV23-1 is annotated as an ORF whose role is uncertain. V lost 4 bases, J lost 4 bases, and 16 bases stayed unmatched. The CDR3 totals 18 residues. CDR3 loop: CASSRVQWGTETYNEQFF. In DNA form, the CDR3 reads TGCGCCAGCAGTCGGGTTCAATGGGGGACAGAGACATACAATGAGCAGTTCTTC.

The V call is TRBV30, the J call TRBJ2-7; D call uncertain. The CDR3 loop spans 13 amino acids. CDR1 is GTSNPN, CDR2 SVGIG, per germline (reference sequence). V gave up 0 bases and J gave up 0 bases, with 6 bases separating them. CDR3 DNA: TGTGCCTGGAGTGTTAACTTCTCCTACGAGCAGTACTTC. This sequence encodes CAWSVNFSYEQYF.

This chain links TRBV4-3 with TRBJ2-2, with D maybe TRBD1 (6 bases). The CDR3 is made up of 15 amino acids. V lost 0 bases to trimming and J lost 7 bases, with 12 bases between them. Germline V CDR1 and CDR2: LGHNA, YSLEER. CDR3 residues: CASSQDRGRDGELFF. CDR3 bases: TGCGCCAGCAGCCAAGACAGGGGAAGGGACGGGGAGCTGTTTTTT.

The sample holds a few counts of this clone. The chain links TRBV12-5 to TRBJ1-2, with D hard to call. The V end was cut by 2 bases, the J end by 7 bases, with 8 bases between. CDR1 is LGHNT and CDR2 is FRNRAP in the germline V gene. The CDR3 spans 12 residues. DNA of the CDR3: TGTGCTAGTGGTTTGTATGGCATTGGCTACACCTTC. Residues: CASGLYGIGYTF.

The chain links TRBV29-1 to TRBJ2-1, with 8 bases fitting TRBD2. V dropped 4 bases and J dropped 5; count of bases not matched to a gene: 4. This CDR3 spans 13 amino acids. Germline-derived CDR1 and CDR2 are SQVTM and ANQGSEA. CDR3 in amino acids: CSVGGGSDNEQFF. For the CDR3, the DNA is TGCAGCGTTGGCGGGGGGTCTGACAATGAGCAGTTCTTC.

By proportion, this clone is medium-sized. V gene TRBV25-1 combines with J gene TRBJ2-2; 7 bases map to TRBD1. There are 14 residues in the CDR3. The trim removed 2 bases at V and 3 bases at J, leaving 0 bases unmatched. Germline V lookup: CDR1 MGHDK, CDR2 SYGVNS. The CDR3 DNA reads as TGTGCCAGCAGTGAACAGGGGGACACCGGGGAGCTGTTTTTT. This gives the protein CASSEQGDTGELFF.

There are a few counts of this clone. The J gene is TRBJ2-1, the V gene TRBV30; a weak D match, TRBD1 (6 bases). The V and J ends lost 3 bases and 0 bases respectively, with 12 bases between them. CDR1 and CDR2 (germline): GTSNPN, SVGIG (reference sequence). The CDR3 covers 15 residues. CDR3 loop: CAWSADSNSYNEQFF. The DNA for the CDR3 is TGTGCCTGGAGCGCGGACAGCAACTCCTACAATGAGCAGTTCTTC. The full variable domain, in which reference TRBV30 and TRBJ2-1 provide the parts outside the CDR3, is SQTIHQWPATLVQPVGSPLSLECTVEGTSNPNLYWYRQAAGRGLQLLFYSVGIGQISSEVPQNLSASRPQDRQFILSSKKLLLSDSGFYLCAWSADSNSYNEQFFGPGTRLTVL.

The chain employs TRBV6-5 and TRBJ2-6; D unresolved. V shed 6 bases and J shed 0 bases, with 6 bases lying between them. CDR1 MNHEY and CDR2 SVGAGI come from the germline V gene. The CDR3 has 14 residues. The CDR3 sequence: CASRRNSGANVLTF. The CDR3 nucleotides read TGTGCCAGCAGAAGGAACTCTGGGGCCAACGTCCTGACTTTC.

The sample holds a few counts of this clone. This chain connects TRBV25-1 to TRBJ2-1; D may be TRBD1 (5 bases). Germline V gives CDR1 MGHDK, CDR2 SYGVNS. The germline V and J ends were trimmed by 7 bases and 4 bases, with 5 bases remaining between them. This CDR3 is built from 11 residues. CDR3 coding DNA: TGTGCCAGCAAGGGGTACAATGAGCAGTTCTTC. Its translation: CASKGYNEQFF.

This clone came up once. The chain joins TRBV5-4 to TRBJ2-7; a possible D gene is TRBD1 (7 bases). The CDR3 runs 14 residues. The V gene's germline CDR1 is SGHNT and CDR2 YYREEE (reference sequence). V lost 0 bases and J 3 bases, leaving 10 bases between the germline ends. CDR3 protein: CASSLGQGGYEQYF. The DNA of the CDR3 is TGTGCCAGCAGCTTGGGTCAGGGGGGCTACGAGCAGTACTTC.

The CDR3 nucleotides are TGCAGCGCCTTGGGGGATACGCAGTATTTT. Translated, it gives CSALGDTQYF. This rearrangement joins TRBV29-1 to TRBJ2-3; no clear D gene. Deletions cut 7 bases from V and 6 bases from J, with 8 bases between. CDR1 is SQVTM, CDR2 ANQGSEA, per germline. CDR3 length: 10 residues.

This clone was detected only a few times. The genes are TRBV29-1 and TRBJ2-7; 10 bases agree with TRBD2. CDR1 SQVTM and CDR2 ANQGSEA come from the germline V gene. V dropped 2 bases and J dropped 3; count of bases not matched to a gene: 4. This CDR3 is 14 amino acids long. The CDR3 DNA reads TGCAGCGTTGAACTAGCGGGGGTAAACTACGAGCAGTACTTC. Encoded protein: CSVELAGVNYEQYF.

This clone has a handful of counts. The V call is TRBV29-1, the J call TRBJ2-1; D not certain. The V gene's germline CDR1 is SQVTM and CDR2 ANQGSEA. V shed 2 bases and J shed 7 bases, with 9 bases lying between them. This CDR3 is 12 amino acids long. CDR3 DNA sequence: TGCAGCGTTGAATCGTACCAGAATGAGCAGTTCTTC. Its translation: CSVESYQNEQFF.

The chain is built from TRBV30 and TRBJ1-1, with 7 bases that match TRBD1. This CDR3 has 15 amino acids. J gave up 0 bases and V 4 bases, and 8 bases lay outside the gene matches. Germline CDR1 GTSNPN, CDR2 SVGIG (reference sequence). The CDR3 reads CAWTMTGTMNTEAFF. Written as DNA, the CDR3 is TGTGCCTGGACGATGACAGGGACCATGAACACTGAAGCTTTCTTT.

The DNA for the CDR3 is TGCGCCAGCAGCCACCGACAGGGGGCTTGGACTGAAGCTTTCTTT. Its translation is CASSHRQGAWTEAFF. This chain links TRBV4-3 with TRBJ1-1; TRBD1 matches 10 bases. The V gene's germline CDR1 is LGHNA and CDR2 YSLEER. Trimming took 3 bases from V and 5 from J; bases not matched to a gene: 6. There are 15 residues in the CDR3.